This entry is about one T cell receptor beta chain. Its binding antigen is unknown. No base quality information exists; no much larger clone differs at one position. The library was obtained by the immunoSEQ multiplex PCR assay. A mixture of 60 forward primers for TCR Vbeta segments and 13 reverse primers for TCR Jbeta segments was used in the multiplex PCR. A multiplex PCR assay on genomic DNA amplified the CDR3 region of rearranged TCR beta genes. The Illumina HiSeq System was used to sequence the amplified TCR beta libraries as 87-base-pair reads. The study's processing was this. A later analysis tallied around 80 million unique TCR beta chains across the 666 repertoires, and approximately 12 million of those chains were shared by two or more donors. Raw reads were error-corrected and collapsed into unique sequences with a nearest-neighbor algorithm that merged closely related sequences to remove PCR and sequencing errors. Alignment of CDR3 sequences to IMGT reference sequences was used to assign V, D and J gene segments. For a sequence to be retained, a match of at least six nucleotides to both a V gene segment and a J gene segment was required. A rearrangement counted as productive if the CDR3 had no stop codons and remained in frame with V and J, and every other rearrangement counted as non-productive. Following IMGT convention, CDR3 was defined as the stretch from the second conserved V-encoded cysteine to the conserved J-encoded phenylalanine. The earlier analysis of 500 to 750 of the donors excluded any sequence lacking an unambiguous match to a single V gene segment. An earlier analysis of some 610 of the donors called V segments functional above 56.7% productive rearrangements and segregating when the between-donor standard deviation exceeded 5%. A statistical classification framework was developed to diagnose cytomegalovirus status using the catalog of TCR beta chain sequences. A later analysis assigned V and J genes by comparing TCR nucleotide sequences with IMGT/GENE-DB human TR gene sequences. A later analysis assigned CDR3 sequences and most-parsimonious VDJ recombination scenarios with the TCRdist pipeline. In a later analysis, each TCR beta chain was defined by its CDR3 amino acid sequence together with its V-gene family, and reads lacking a unique V-gene family were excluded. In a later analysis, several hundred highly shared, low-generation-probability nucleotide sequences were removed to address suspected cross-contamination and a sequencing artifact. A later analysis calculated a clonal expansion index for each public chain from normalized within-repertoire ranks of inferred template counts. In a later analysis, generation probabilities were computed with a VDJ recombination model fitted to out-of-frame rearrangements, and the resulting probabilities were checked against IGoR. In a later analysis, hypergeometric tests were used to score TCR-TCR, TCR-HLA and TCR-CMV co-occurrence, with a repertoire-size bias correction applied to TCR pairs. In a later analysis, false discovery rates were estimated by permuting HLA or CMV assignments 20 times. In a later analysis, co-occurring TCRs were grouped using DBSCAN, and TCRdist sequence similarity was added for clustering within HLA-allele-positive subsets. Co-occurrence clustering excluded repertoires with fewer than 30,000 or more than 120,000 public chains, plus five with anomalous nucleotide sharing. TCRdb provides this immuneACCESS table in a form limited to in-frame rearrangements. Some clones are lacking; in checked studies, under half of them reflect an unresolved V gene, and why the rest are absent is not known. V and J calls plus clone size are reproduced from that table; the DNA served to infer D and trimming. In this sample the table shows 95,000 to 150,000 clones, roughly 66% of which occur a single time. 4.5% to 5% of the sample comes from the top ten.

The cohort consisted of some 670 healthy bone marrow donors. All cohort members were sampled while nominally healthy, although unrecorded immune exposures were likely present. The donor tested CMV seropositive and was one of the 289 seropositive cohort members. Every donor gave a peripheral blood sample, and the peripheral blood mononuclear cells from that sample were used for TCR beta sequencing. The Qiagen DNeasy Blood Extraction Kit was used to extract genomic DNA from the blood cell samples. This record comes from a study of cytomegalovirus exposure and HLA in healthy donors (dated by TCRdb to about 2017). Notes on the research overall: An earlier analysis of roughly 500 of the donors reported approximately 300 Gb of sequence data and 117 million unique TCR beta sequences obtained from about 170 million T cells. Typing coverage differed by locus: A, B, C, DRB1 and DQB1 were typed in roughly 620-630 donors, DQA1 in roughly 500, DPA1 in 600 to 610, and DPB1 in roughly 470. In addition to the first cohort of 666 subjects, a separate validation cohort of 120 different subjects was used. To predict cytomegalovirus infection status, the study brought together high-throughput TCR immunosequencing, statistical association of individual TCRs with disease status, and machine learning. Of the roughly 400 genotyped donors, over 70% fell in the genetic ancestry cluster associated with self-reported Caucasian donors. Every repertoire in the discovery cohort had been generated on one and the same sequencing platform. The T cell repertoires of several hundred subjects were profiled by immunosequencing and related to cytomegalovirus serostatus. In an earlier analysis of roughly 540 of the donors, high-throughput TCR beta sequencing was used to judge whether each TCR beta V gene segment behaved as functional or pseudogenic. Both class I and class II loci were covered by HLA typing, at four-digit resolution. Roughly 290 gigabases of sequencing data and about 92 million unique TCR sequences made up an early release that covered 500 to 700 HLA-typed donors. Five DR-DQ haplotypes were handled as single units for association and clustering because linkage in the cohort was strong. Donor age, sex, ethnicity and CMV serostatus were collected together with the repertoire data. Genome-wide SNP genotypes for about three fifths of the 666 donors were used in a later genetic analysis, which treated that subset as a discovery cohort. Among approximately 370 genotyped donors of the cohort, an average of approximately 240,000 unique TCR beta nucleotide sequences was sequenced per donor, of which 15% to 20% were non-productive. The study aimed to test whether signatures of past pathogen exposure could be identified by cataloging public T cell receptors. In the later analysis, no new phenotypic data were used to find candidate immune exposures; instead, reliance was placed on TCR beta sequences and their occurrence across donors. In a later analysis, previously published TCR beta repertoires from hundreds of donors were re-analyzed and high-resolution HLA genotyping was added so that TCR occurrence patterns could be studied.

What the study reported, not specific to this receptor: In a later analysis, HLA-associated TCR beta chains showed more clonal expansion and lower generation probabilities than non-associated chains that were equally common. In this cohort, only TCR beta chains were sequenced, and detectable features were limited by the absence of alpha or paired-chain data. At a false discovery rate of 0.05, a later analysis linked some 18,000 TCR beta sequences to specific HLA alleles. A further reported finding was that TCR beta sequences accurately predicted the HLA-A and HLA-B alleles for most subjects in the first cohort. According to a later analysis, parvovirus B19, influenza, CMV and Epstein-Barr virus appeared linked to several top co-occurrence clusters. A few of the identified cytomegalovirus-associated TCR beta chains were confirmed in vitro to be specific for cytomegalovirus antigens. Most CMV-associated TCR beta chains appeared to be HLA-restricted in a later analysis, and the HLA associations seemed to be driven largely by CMV exposure. In a later genetic analysis, a missense DCLRE1C variant was associated with V-gene and J-gene trimming of TCR beta chains, and the association was replicated in an independent cohort. Seventeen rarely observed V segments, including chromosome 9 orphons, were excluded from the earlier analysis of about 500 of the donors because counts were too low. According to a later analysis, TCR association rates differed among HLA loci, with DRB1 alleles showing the most associated TCRs and HLA-C alleles showing the fewest. In both the original and validation cohorts, the classifier was reported to diagnose cytomegalovirus status with high specificity and sensitivity. A total of some 180 TCR beta chains were listed by the study as associated with cytomegalovirus. Strong co-occurrence of HLA alleles, especially DR and DQ, made assigning TCR associations to individual alleles difficult. Correlated functional status among segregating V segments might reflect linkage disequilibrium, but an unknown experimental factor could not be ruled out. Most TCR sequences were observed very rarely across donors, whereas some public TCRs were present in many individuals. Compared with the approximately 600-donor mean, donors in an Asian-associated ancestry cluster had fewer N-insertions in productive TCRs, according to a later genetic analysis. The authors suggested that the approach could potentially be generalized to other disease states and immunological phenotypes. CMV serostatus was the only immune exposure information available for the cohort. A group of highly shared sequence variants was considered likely to be a technical artifact of the sequencing pipeline. The presence/absence analyses assumed that sequencing depth was roughly uniform across donors, and that assumption may not be true. Because HLA typing was missing for some donors at each locus, association tests included only the typed subset. In an earlier analysis of approximately 590 of the donors, most TCR beta V segments appeared in productive rearrangements about 87% or about 30% of the time, broadly matching IMGT annotations.

The sequenced material came from PBMCs. The origin of this receptor is a man aged 60 to 75 in good health and CMV-seropositive.

The base sequence is TGTGCCAGCAGCGTAGTCGGGGGTCTCGGCTATGGCTACACCTTC. This gives the protein CASSVVGGLGYGYTF. Here the chain combines TRBV9 and TRBJ1-2; a weak D assignment points to TRBD1 (5 bases agree). V and J are truncated by 0 bases and 4 bases respectively, leaving an intervening sequence of 13 bases. CDR3 length: 15 amino acids, cysteine to phenylalanine. Only the CDR3 DNA stays, 45 bases, in frame from base 1. CDR1 and CDR2 are drawn from the germline V gene: SGDLS, YYNGEE.